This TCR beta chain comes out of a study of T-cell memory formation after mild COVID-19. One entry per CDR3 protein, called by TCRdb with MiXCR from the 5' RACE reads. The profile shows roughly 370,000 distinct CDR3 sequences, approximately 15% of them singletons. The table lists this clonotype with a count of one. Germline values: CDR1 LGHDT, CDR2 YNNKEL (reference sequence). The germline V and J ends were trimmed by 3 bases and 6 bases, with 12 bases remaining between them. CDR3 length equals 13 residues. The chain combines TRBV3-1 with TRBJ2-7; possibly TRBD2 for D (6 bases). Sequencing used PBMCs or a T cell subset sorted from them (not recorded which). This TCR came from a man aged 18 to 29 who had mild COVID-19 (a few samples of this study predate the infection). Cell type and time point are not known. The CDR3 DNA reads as TGTGCCAGCAGCCAGCTACTAGCCTCCGAGCAGTACGTC. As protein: CASSQLLASEQYV.